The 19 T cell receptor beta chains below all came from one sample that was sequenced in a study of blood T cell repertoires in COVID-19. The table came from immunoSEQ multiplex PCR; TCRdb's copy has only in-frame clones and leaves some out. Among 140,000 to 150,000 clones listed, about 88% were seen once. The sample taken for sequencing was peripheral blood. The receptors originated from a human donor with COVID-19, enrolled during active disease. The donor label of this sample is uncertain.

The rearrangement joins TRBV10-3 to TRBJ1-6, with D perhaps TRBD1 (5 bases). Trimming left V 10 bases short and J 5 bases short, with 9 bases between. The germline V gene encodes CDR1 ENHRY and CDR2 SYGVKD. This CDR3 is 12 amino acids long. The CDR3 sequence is CATAGNNSPLHF. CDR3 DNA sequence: TGTGCCACCGCAGGGAATAATTCACCCCTCCACTTT.

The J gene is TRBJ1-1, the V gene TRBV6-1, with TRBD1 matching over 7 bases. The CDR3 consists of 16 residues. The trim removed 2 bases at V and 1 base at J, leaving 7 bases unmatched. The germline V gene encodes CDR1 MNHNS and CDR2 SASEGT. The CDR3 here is CASSELEGAGNTEAFF. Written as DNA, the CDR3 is TGTGCCAGCAGTGAACTGGAGGGGGCAGGGAACACTGAAGCTTTCTTT.

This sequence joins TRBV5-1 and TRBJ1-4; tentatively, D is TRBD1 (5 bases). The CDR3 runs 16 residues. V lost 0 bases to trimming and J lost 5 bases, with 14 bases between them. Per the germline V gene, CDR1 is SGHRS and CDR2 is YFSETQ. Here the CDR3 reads CASSLVGGDQNEKLFF. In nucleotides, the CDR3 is TGCGCCAGCAGCTTGGTCGGGGGGGATCAGAATGAAAAACTGTTTTTT.

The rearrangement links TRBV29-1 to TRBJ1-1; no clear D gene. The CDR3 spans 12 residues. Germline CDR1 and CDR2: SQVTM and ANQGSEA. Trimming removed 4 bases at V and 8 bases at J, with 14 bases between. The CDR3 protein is CSVVSQFQEAFF. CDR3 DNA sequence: TGCAGCGTTGTCTCCCAGTTCCAGGAAGCTTTCTTT.

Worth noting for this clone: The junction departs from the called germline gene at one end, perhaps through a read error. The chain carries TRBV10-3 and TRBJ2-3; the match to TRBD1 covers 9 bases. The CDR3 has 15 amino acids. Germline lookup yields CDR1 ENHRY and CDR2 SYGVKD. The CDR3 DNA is TGTGCCATCATTGAGGGGACAGGGAATTCAGATACGCAGTATTTT. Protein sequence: CAIIEGTGNSDTQYF.

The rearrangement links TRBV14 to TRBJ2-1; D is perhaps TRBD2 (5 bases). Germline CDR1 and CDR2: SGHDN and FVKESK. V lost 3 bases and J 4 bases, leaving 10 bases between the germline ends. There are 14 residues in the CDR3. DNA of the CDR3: TGTGCCAGCAGCCATATTGGGAGTTACAATGAGCAGTTCTTC. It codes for CASSHIGSYNEQFF.

CDR3 region: CASSPDLDNEQFF. The CDR3 DNA is TGCGCCAGCAGCCCAGACTTAGACAATGAGCAGTTCTTC. The V and J genes are TRBV5-1 and TRBJ2-1; no definite D call. The V gene lost 4 bases and the J gene lost 5 bases, with 10 bases spanning the gap. Germline lookup yields CDR1 SGHRS and CDR2 YFSETQ. This CDR3 contains 13 residues.

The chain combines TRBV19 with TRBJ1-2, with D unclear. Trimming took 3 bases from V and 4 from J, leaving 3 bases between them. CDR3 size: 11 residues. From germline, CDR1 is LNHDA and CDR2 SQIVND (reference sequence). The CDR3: CASSIGYGYTF. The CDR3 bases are TGTGCCAGTAGTATCGGCTATGGCTACACCTTC. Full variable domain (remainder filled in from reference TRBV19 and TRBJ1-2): DGGITQSPKYLFRKEGQNVTLSCEQNLNHDAMYWYRQDPGQGLRLIYYSQIVNDFQKGDIAEGYSVSREKKESFPLTVTSAQKNPTAFYLCASSIGYGYTFGSGTRLTVV.

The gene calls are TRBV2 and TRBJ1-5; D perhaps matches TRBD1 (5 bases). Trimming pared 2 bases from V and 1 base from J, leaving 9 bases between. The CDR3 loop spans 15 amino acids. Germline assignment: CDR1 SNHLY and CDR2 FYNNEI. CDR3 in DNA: TGTGCCAGCAGTGAACAGGGAGGAAGCAATCAGCCCCAGCATTTT. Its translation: CASSEQGGSNQPQHF.

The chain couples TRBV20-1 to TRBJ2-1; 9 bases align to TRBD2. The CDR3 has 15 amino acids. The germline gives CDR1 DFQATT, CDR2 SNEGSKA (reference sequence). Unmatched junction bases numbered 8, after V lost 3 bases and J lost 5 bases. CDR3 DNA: TGCAGTGCTAGTGAGTTGTCTAGCGGGGACAATGAGCAGTTCTTC. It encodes CSASELSSGDNEQFF.

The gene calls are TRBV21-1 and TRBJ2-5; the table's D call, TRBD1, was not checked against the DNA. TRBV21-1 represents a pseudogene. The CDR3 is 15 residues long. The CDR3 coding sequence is TGTGCCAGCAGCATTAAGCTCGGGACATTAGAGACCCAGTACTTC. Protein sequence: CASSIKLGTLETQYF.

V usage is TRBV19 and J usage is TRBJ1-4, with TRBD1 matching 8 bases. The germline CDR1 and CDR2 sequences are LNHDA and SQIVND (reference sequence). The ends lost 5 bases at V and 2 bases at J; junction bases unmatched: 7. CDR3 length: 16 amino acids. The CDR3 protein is CASSLTQGATNEKLFF. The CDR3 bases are TGTGCCAGTAGTTTGACTCAGGGGGCGACTAATGAAAAACTGTTTTTT.

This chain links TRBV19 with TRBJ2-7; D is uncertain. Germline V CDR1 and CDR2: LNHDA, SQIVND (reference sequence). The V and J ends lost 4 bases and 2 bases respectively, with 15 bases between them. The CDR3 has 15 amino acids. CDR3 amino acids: CASSSRVTSTYEQYF. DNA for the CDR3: TGTGCCAGTAGTAGCCGGGTTACATCGACCTACGAGCAGTACTTC.

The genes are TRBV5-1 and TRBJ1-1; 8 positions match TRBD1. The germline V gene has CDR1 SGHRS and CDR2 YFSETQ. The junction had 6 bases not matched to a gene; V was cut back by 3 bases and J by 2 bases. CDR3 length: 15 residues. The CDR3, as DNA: TGCGCCAGCAGCTGGGGACAGGCGCTAAACACTGAAGCTTTCTTT. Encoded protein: CASSWGQALNTEAFF.

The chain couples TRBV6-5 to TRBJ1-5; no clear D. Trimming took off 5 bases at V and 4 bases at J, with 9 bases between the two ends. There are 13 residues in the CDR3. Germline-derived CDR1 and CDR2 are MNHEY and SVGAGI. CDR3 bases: TGTGCCAGCAGTCAGGAATCAAATCAGCCCCAGCATTTT. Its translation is CASSQESNQPQHF.

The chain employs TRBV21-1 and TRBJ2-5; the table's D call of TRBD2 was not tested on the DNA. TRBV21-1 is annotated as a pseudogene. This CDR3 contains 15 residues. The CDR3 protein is CASSKGGGAWETQYF. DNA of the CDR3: TGTGCCAGCAGCAAAGGCGGGGGGGCCTGGGAGACCCAGTACTTC.

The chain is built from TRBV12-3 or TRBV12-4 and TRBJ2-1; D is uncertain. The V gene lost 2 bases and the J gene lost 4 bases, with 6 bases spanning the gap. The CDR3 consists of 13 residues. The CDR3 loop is CASSLLTYNEQFF. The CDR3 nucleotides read TGTGCCAGCAGTTTATTGACTTACAATGAGCAGTTCTTC.

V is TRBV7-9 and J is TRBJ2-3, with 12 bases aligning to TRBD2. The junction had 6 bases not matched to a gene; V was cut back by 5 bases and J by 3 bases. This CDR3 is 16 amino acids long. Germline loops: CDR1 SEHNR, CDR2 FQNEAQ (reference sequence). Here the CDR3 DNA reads TGTGCCAGCAGCCGCGGGACTAGCGGGTTGACAGATACGCAGTATTTT. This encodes CASSRGTSGLTDTQYF.

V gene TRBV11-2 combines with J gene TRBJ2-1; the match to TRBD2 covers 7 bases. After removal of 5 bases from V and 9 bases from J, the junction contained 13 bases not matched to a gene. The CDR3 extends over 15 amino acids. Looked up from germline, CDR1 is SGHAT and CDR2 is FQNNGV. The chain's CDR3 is CASSPGGIVRGEQFF. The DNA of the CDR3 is TGTGCCAGCAGCCCGGGGGGTATAGTGAGAGGTGAGCAGTTCTTC.